This T cell receptor (beta chain) comes out of a study of cytomegalovirus exposure and HLA in healthy donors. Study-level results: Cytomegalovirus-associated TCR beta chains were listed, numbering around 150.

This clone has only one observation. The antigen remains unidentified. The germline gene is not matched at one end of the junction; a read error may be the cause. CDR3 length equals 17 residues. The germline gives CDR1 SEHNR, CDR2 FQNEAQ (reference sequence). The PCR made use of 60 Vbeta and 13 Jbeta primers. The data were produced by immunoSEQ multiplex PCR, yet TCRdb's version contains in-frame clones alone and is incomplete. The table lists about 190,000 clones, approximately 86% of them singletons. Sequencing used PBMCs. The receptor was isolated from a woman aged 18-30 years in good health and CMV-seronegative. The rearrangement links TRBV7-9 to TRBJ2-5; perhaps TRBD1 as D (6 bases). CDR3 DNA sequence: TGTTCCAGCAGCTCTAGATTAGTTACAGGGACCGGAGGGACCCAGTACTTC. The encoded protein is CSSSSRLVTGTGGTQYF.